Listed below are T cell receptor beta chains from one sample, sequenced in a study of T cell responses to AZD1222 COVID-19 vaccine. Some clones are missing from TCRdb's copy, which holds only in-frame ones; the method was immunoSEQ multiplex PCR. Of over 120,000 clones in the sample, over 85% were seen once. Sequenced here: peripheral blood, sampled on day 0 of AZD1222 vaccination. Every receptor here comes from an adult in good health. CDR3s include the opening cysteine and the closing phenylalanine or tryptophan. Each record gives: V gene, clone size, D gene, CDR3 length, J gene, CDR3 DNA, CDR3 protein. D genes are given only for firm matches. Only some rows state a clone size, as once, few, many or a class for expanded clones.

>TRBV7-9|NA|NA|13|TRBJ2-3
TGTGCCAGCCTGCGATCCGGCACAGATACGCAGTATTTT
CASLRSGTDTQYF
>TRBV3-1/TRBV3-2|NA|TRBD1|13|TRBJ1-1
TGTGCCAGCAGGGGGACAGGGAACACTGAAGCTTTCTTT
CASRGTGNTEAFF
>TRBV12-3/TRBV12-4|NA|NA|12|TRBJ1-6
TGTGCCAGCAGTTGGGGACATTCACCCCTCCACTTT
CASSWGHSPLHF
>TRBV2|NA|NA|16|TRBJ1-5
TGTGCCAGCAGTGGTTCAGGGGCGAGGAGCGGTCAGCCCCAGCATTTT
CASSGSGARSGQPQHF
>TRBV11-2|NA|TRBD2|18|TRBJ2-1
TGTGCCAGCAGCTCCTTTCGGGCGGGAGGGACACGCAACAATGAGCAGTTCTTC
CASSSFRAGGTRNNEQFF
>TRBV2|NA|TRBD2|14|TRBJ2-2
TGTGCCAGCGGGACTAGCGGGAAACCCGGGGAGCTGTTTTTT
CASGTSGKPGELFF
>TRBV7-9|NA|NA|12|TRBJ1-1
TGTGCCAGCAGCCCGGACAAGGTGGAAGCTTTCTTT
CASSPDKVEAFF
>TRBV5-4|NA|NA|15|TRBJ2-2
TGTGCCAGCAGCTTAGACAGGAGGGACACCGGGGAGCTGTTTTTT
CASSLDRRDTGELFF
>TRBV5-1|NA|TRBD1|13|TRBJ1-1
TGCGCCAGCAGCTGGGGGACAGCCACTGAAGCTTTCTTT
CASSWGTATEAFF
>TRBV21-1|NA|NA|20|TRBJ2-7
TGTGCCAGCAGCAATTCGACCTGGCTTCGTGGCGGGAGGGGTAGCGACGAGCAGTACTTC
CASSNSTWLRGGRGSDEQYF
>TRBV7-3|NA|TRBD2|19|TRBJ2-1
TGTGCCAGCAGCTCAAGGGCTAGCGGGAGGGACAGCTCCTACAATGAGCAGTTCTTC
CASSSRASGRDSSYNEQFF
>TRBV3-1/TRBV3-2|few|TRBD2|20|TRBJ2-1
TGTGCCAGCAGCCCTTTAAAGGGGCTAGCGGGAGTAACGTCCTACAATGAGCAGTTCTTC
CASSPLKGLAGVTSYNEQFF
>TRBV27|NA|NA|14|TRBJ2-1
TGTGCCAGCAGTTTTCGGGGCGCGTACAATGAGCAGTTCTTC
CASSFRGAYNEQFF
>TRBV6-1|NA|TRBD1|15|TRBJ1-5
TGTGCCAGCAGTGACGGGACAGGGGGCAATCAGCCCCAGCATTTT
CASSDGTGGNQPQHF
>TRBV6-1|NA|NA|14|TRBJ2-2
TGTGCCAGCAGTGAAGGGCCCGGGAACGGGGAGCTGTTTTTT
CASSEGPGNGELFF
>TRBV7-9|NA|TRBD2|19|TRBJ2-1
TGTGCCAGCAGCTTGGGGACTAGCGGGATCGTTTGGGTTTACAATGAGCAGTTCTTC
CASSLGTSGIVWVYNEQFF
>TRBV5-4|NA|TRBD2|16|TRBJ2-7
TGTGCCAGCAGCCCCTCGGCGGGCGGGAGGGGGTACGAGCAGTACTTC
CASSPSAGGRGYEQYF
>TRBV5-1|NA|TRBD1|15|TRBJ1-3
TGCGCCAGCAGCTTGGGACAGGGAGCTGGAAACACCATATATTTT
CASSLGQGAGNTIYF
>TRBV6-5|NA|NA|14|TRBJ2-5
TGTGCCAGCAGCCGTGAGGTGGGGGTAGAGACCCAGTACTTC
CASSREVGVETQYF
>TRBV5-1|NA|TRBD2|16|TRBJ2-7
TGCGCCAGCAGCCTAGGACTAGCGGGAGGATCTTACGAGCAGTACTTC
CASSLGLAGGSYEQYF